This TCR beta chain was obtained from a study of CD8 T cells in ankylosing spondylitis. Points from the study as a whole: In ankylosing spondylitis patients, matched synovial fluid reportedly showed significant enrichment of disease-linked clones. Seven to nine highly homologous variants formed a TCR beta motif that appeared characteristic of ankylosing spondylitis blood. Several of the motif variants were reported before in synovial fluid and blood from reactive arthritis.

This clonotype was observed many times. Antigen unknown. Library preparation for TCR beta used quantitative 5'-RACE with molecular barcodes. TCRdb called the 5' RACE reads again in MiXCR, with one record for every CDR3 protein. Of some 840,000 distinct CDR3 sequences listed, 12% are singletons. CDR1 is DFQATT and CDR2 is SNEGSKA in the germline V gene (reference sequence). V was clipped by 2 bases and J by 0 bases, with 7 bases between them. The CDR3 runs to 13 residues. The rearrangement joins TRBV20-1 to TRBJ1-1; no clear D gene. The sequencing input was blood, either unsorted or a sorted T cell fraction (not recorded which). The sequence came from a male donor with ankylosing spondylitis. This CDR3 reads CSARNPVNTEAFF. The CDR3 DNA reads TGCAGTGCTAGAAACCCCGTGAACACTGAAGCTTTCTTT.